This passage covers 16 T cell receptor beta chains from one sample sequenced in a study of blood T cell repertoires in COVID-19. Only in-frame clones appear in the TCRdb table, and some are missing; sequencing was by immunoSEQ multiplex PCR. The table lists a few hundred thousand clones, 80% to 90% of them singletons. The sequenced sample was PBMCs or T cells enriched from blood (not recorded which). The receptor set was obtained from a young man who had recovered from COVID-19.

The chain uses TRBV10-3 and TRBJ1-2; D remains ambiguous. This CDR3 spans 16 amino acids. Germline CDR1 is ENHRY and CDR2 is SYGVKD. V was trimmed by 3 bases and J by 8 bases, leaving 22 bases between them. CDR3 in DNA: TGTGCCATCAGTGACCCCCAGAGTGAGGTCGGTAAAGGCTACACCTTC. It encodes CAISDPQSEVGKGYTF.

The chain is built from TRBV21-1 and TRBJ1-5; TRBD1 is the table's D call and was not checked against the DNA. TRBV21-1 is deemed a pseudogene. The CDR3 extends over 15 amino acids. CDR3 in DNA: TGTGCCAGCAGGGAGGACAGGGGGCCTTATCAGCCCCAGCATTTT. Translation: CASREDRGPYQPQHF.

This chain connects TRBV7-2 to TRBJ1-1; possible D gene TRBD1, 5 bases. The CDR3 sequence is 13 residues long. Trimming stripped 5 bases from V and 0 bases from J, with 7 bases between. Germline assignment: CDR1 SGHTA and CDR2 FQGNSA. The CDR3 sequence is CASSSRVNTEAFF. CDR3 nucleotide sequence: TGTGCCAGCAGCAGCAGGGTGAACACTGAAGCTTTCTTT.

The chain has TRBV6-2 or TRBV6-3 and TRBJ2-5; 8 positions agree with TRBD2. Unmatched junction bases numbered 7, after V lost 5 bases and J lost 2 bases. Germline V gene lookup returns CDR1 MNHEY and CDR2 SVGEGT. The CDR3 loop spans 15 amino acids. The DNA for the CDR3 is TGTGCCAGCAGTCGACTGGGACTAGAGCAAGAGACCCAGTACTTC. Translation gives CASSRLGLEQETQYF.

The V gene is TRBV7-2, the J gene TRBJ2-1; perhaps TRBD1 as D (5 bases). CDR1 is SGHTA, CDR2 FQGNSA, per germline. V was cut by 1 base and J by 6 bases, with 10 bases left in between. The length of the CDR3 is 14 residues. The CDR3 bases are TGTGCCAGCAGCTTAGTTCTAGGGGCCAATGAGCAGTTCTTC. This codes for CASSLVLGANEQFF.

The genes are TRBV11-2 and TRBJ2-7; TRBD1 is a possible D gene (6 bases). The CDR3 covers 12 residues. Trimming pared 2 bases from V and 5 bases from J, leaving 7 bases between. Germline V gene sequence: CDR1 SGHAT, CDR2 FQNNGV. CDR3 in amino acids: CASSLQGNEQYF. The CDR3 DNA reads as TGTGCCAGCAGCTTACAGGGGAACGAGCAGTACTTC. The whole variable domain, remainder taken from reference TRBV11-2 and TRBJ2-7, is EAGVAQSPRYKIIEKRQSVAFWCNPISGHATLYWYQQILGQGPKLLIQFQNNGVVDDSQLPKDRFSAERLKGVDSTLKIQPAKLEDSAVYLCASSLQGNEQYFGPGTRLTVT.

This sequence joins TRBV3-1 (or the pseudogene TRBV3-2) and TRBJ2-3; 10 bases map to TRBD2. Per the germline V gene, CDR1 is LGHDT and CDR2 is YNNKEL (reference sequence). J was trimmed by 1 base and V by 4 bases; bases with no gene match: 5. The CDR3 runs 16 residues. The CDR3: CASSPSLAGGTDTQYF. CDR3 nucleotide sequence: TGTGCCAGCAGCCCCTCGCTAGCGGGGGGCACAGATACGCAGTATTTT.

The rearrangement uses TRBV2 and TRBJ2-2; TRBD1 matches at 8 bases. The length of the CDR3 is 12 residues. V gave up 6 bases and J gave up 6 bases; unmatched junction bases: 0. Germline lookup yields CDR1 SNHLY and CDR2 FYNNEI. The CDR3 sequence: CASRQGAGELFF. CDR3 DNA: TGTGCCAGCAGACAGGGGGCCGGGGAGCTGTTTTTT. The whole variable domain, filled in from reference TRBV2 and TRBJ2-2, reads EPEVTQTPSHQVTQMGQEVILRCVPISNHLYFYWYRQILGQKVEFLVSFYNNEISEKSEIFDDQFSVERPDGSNFTLKIRSTKLEDSAMYFCASRQGAGELFFGEGSRLTVL.

The chain employs TRBV11-2 and TRBJ2-7, with D maybe TRBD1 (5 bases). The CDR3 length is 15 residues. In germline, CDR1 is SGHAT, CDR2 FQNNGV. Trimming took 3 bases from V and 2 from J, leaving 14 bases between them. CDR3 sequence (DNA): TGTGCCAGCAGCTTTCCCCTCGACAGAGCCTACGAGCAGTACTTC. It encodes CASSFPLDRAYEQYF.

The chain couples TRBV14 to TRBJ1-3; 10 nucleotides align to TRBD1. The V gene end was trimmed by 5 bases and the J gene end by 4 bases; junction bases not matched to a gene: 5. The CDR3 is 15 residues long. Germline V gene data show CDR1 as SGHDN and CDR2 as FVKESK. CDR3 amino acids: CASSTTTGGGNTIYF. The CDR3 coding sequence is TGTGCCAGCAGCACGACGACAGGGGGCGGAAACACCATATATTTT.

This rearrangement joins TRBV6-5 to TRBJ2-7, with 7 positions matching TRBD2. V lost 6 bases, J lost 1 base, and 0 bases stayed unmatched. The CDR3 spans 12 residues. CDR1 is MNHEY, CDR2 SVGAGI, per germline. DNA of the CDR3: TGTGCCAGCAGAGCGGGGTCCTACGAGCAGTACTTC. It encodes CASRAGSYEQYF.

V usage is TRBV28 and J usage is TRBJ1-1, with 7 bases fitting TRBD1. The V gene end was trimmed by 8 bases and the J gene end by 5 bases; junction bases not matched to a gene: 11. Germline V CDR1 and CDR2: MDHEN, SYDVKM. This CDR3 has 14 residues. The CDR3 DNA reads as TGTGCCAGCGGCTCGGGACAGATGTGGACTGAAGCTTTCTTT. Amino acid sequence: CASGSGQMWTEAFF.

The CDR3 reads CATSDTGDYEQYF. The CDR3 DNA reads as TGTGCCACCAGTGATACAGGAGATTACGAGCAGTACTTC. The V and J genes are TRBV24-1 and TRBJ2-7, with D maybe TRBD1 (5 bases). The V end lost 3 bases, the J end lost 4 bases, and 9 bases lay between the germline ends. CDR1 is KGHDR and CDR2 is SFDVKD in the germline V gene. The CDR3 runs 13 residues.

This chain connects TRBV7-9 to TRBJ2-5; TRBD2 is a possible D gene (5 bases). Germline assignment: CDR1 SEHNR and CDR2 FQNEAQ (reference sequence). The ends were cut back, 5 bases at V and 5 bases at J, with 15 bases in the middle. The CDR3 has 14 amino acids. The CDR3 DNA is TGTGCCAGCAGCCCCCGGACTCAACCGGAGACCCAGTACTTC. This sequence encodes CASSPRTQPETQYF.

The chain links TRBV11-2 to TRBJ2-1, with a tentative D call TRBD2 (5 bases). V lost 5 bases to trimming and J lost 0 bases, with 20 bases between them. The CDR3 runs to 18 residues. In germline, CDR1 is SGHAT, CDR2 FQNNGV. This chain's CDR3 is CASSTPTYSGSSYNEQFF. The CDR3 nucleotides read TGTGCCAGCAGCACCCCGACATACAGCGGCTCCTCCTACAATGAGCAGTTCTTC.

The V and J genes are TRBV9 and TRBJ2-7, with 7 bases lining up with TRBD1. After removal of 3 bases from V and 2 bases from J, the junction contained 5 bases not matched to a gene. The CDR3 is 14 amino acids. The germline V gene encodes CDR1 SGDLS and CDR2 YYNGEE. DNA for the CDR3: TGTGCCAGCAGCGGATCGACAGGGACCTACGAGCAGTACTTC. Its protein product is CASSGSTGTYEQYF.